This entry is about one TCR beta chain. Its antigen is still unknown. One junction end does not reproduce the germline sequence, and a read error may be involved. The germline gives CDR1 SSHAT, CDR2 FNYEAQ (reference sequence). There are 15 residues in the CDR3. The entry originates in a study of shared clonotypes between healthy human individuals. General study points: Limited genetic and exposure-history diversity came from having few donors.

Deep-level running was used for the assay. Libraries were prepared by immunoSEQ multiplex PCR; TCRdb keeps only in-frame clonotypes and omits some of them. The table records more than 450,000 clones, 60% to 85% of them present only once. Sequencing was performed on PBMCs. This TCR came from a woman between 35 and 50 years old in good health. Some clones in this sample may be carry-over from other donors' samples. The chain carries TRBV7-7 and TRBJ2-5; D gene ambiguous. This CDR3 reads CASSLGLLTGETQYF. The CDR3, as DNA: TGTGCTAGCAGCTTGGGCCTTTTAACCGGAGAGACCCAGTACTTC.